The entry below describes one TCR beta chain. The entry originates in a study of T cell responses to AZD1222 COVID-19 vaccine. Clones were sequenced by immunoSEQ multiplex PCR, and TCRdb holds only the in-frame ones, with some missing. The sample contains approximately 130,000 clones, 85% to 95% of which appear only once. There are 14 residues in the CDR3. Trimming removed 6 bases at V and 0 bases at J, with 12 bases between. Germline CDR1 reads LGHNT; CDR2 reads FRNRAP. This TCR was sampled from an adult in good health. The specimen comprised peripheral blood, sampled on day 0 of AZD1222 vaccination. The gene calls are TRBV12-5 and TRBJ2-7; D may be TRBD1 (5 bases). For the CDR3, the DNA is TGTGCTAGTGGGGATCACAGGAGCTCCTACGAGCAGTACTTC. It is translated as CASGDHRSSYEQYF.